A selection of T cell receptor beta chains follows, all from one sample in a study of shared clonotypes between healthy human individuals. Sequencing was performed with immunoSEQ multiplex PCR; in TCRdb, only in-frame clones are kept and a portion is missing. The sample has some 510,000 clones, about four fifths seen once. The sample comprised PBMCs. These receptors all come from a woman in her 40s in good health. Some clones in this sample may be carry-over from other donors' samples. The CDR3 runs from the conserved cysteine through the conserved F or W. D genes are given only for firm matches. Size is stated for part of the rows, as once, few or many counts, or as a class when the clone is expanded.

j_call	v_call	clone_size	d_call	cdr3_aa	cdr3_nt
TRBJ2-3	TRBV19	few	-	CASSELVSTDTQYF	TGTGCCAGTAGTGAGCTAGTGAGCACAGATACGCAGTATTTT
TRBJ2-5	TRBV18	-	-	CASSPQKGIGEGDF	TGTGCCAGCTCACCACAAAAGGGTATAGGGGAAGGTGACTTC
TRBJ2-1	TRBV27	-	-	CASSFPRGSEQFF	TGTGCCAGCAGTTTCCCAAGGGGGTCTGAGCAGTTCTTC
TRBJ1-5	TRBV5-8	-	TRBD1	CASSAGTGDGQPQHF	TGTGCCAGCAGCGCCGGGACAGGGGACGGTCAGCCCCAGCATTTT
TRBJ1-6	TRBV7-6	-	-	CASSRQKGFGSPLHF	TGTGCCAGCAGCCGTCAAAAGGGGTTTGGTTCACCCCTCCACTTT
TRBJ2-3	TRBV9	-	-	CASSARGSTDTQYF	TGTGCCAGCAGCGCCAGAGGGAGCACAGATACGCAGTATTTT
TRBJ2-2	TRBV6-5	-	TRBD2	CASSPGGDTGELFF	TGTGCCAGCAGTCCCGGGGGGGACACCGGGGAGCTGTTTTTT
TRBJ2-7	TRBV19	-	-	CASSIEGGRSYEQYF	TGTGCCAGTAGTATAGAAGGGGGACGCTCCTACGAGCAGTACTTC
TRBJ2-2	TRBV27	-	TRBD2	CASSPLGVAGVSGELFF	TGTGCCAGCAGCCCGCTGGGGGTAGCGGGAGTTTCCGGGGAGCTGTTTTTT
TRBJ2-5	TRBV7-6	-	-	CASGVETQYF	TGTGCCAGCGGGGTTGAGACCCAGTACTTC
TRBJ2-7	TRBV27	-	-	CASSLSGLTYEQYF	TGTGCCAGCAGTTTGTCAGGGCTCACCTACGAGCAGTACTTC
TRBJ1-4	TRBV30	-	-	CAWSIREKLFF	TGTGCCTGGAGTATAAGGGAAAAACTGTTTTTT
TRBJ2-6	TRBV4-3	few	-	CASSDGGGNSGANVLTF	TGCGCCAGCAGCGACGGAGGGGGGAACTCTGGGGCCAACGTCCTGACTTTC
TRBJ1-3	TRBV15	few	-	CATSRDLASGGNTIYF	TGTGCCACCAGCAGAGATTTGGCGTCGGGTGGAAACACCATATATTTT
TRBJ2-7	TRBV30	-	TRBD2	CAWSVRREATYEQYF	TGTGCCTGGAGTGTGCGGCGGGAGGCTACCTACGAGCAGTACTTC
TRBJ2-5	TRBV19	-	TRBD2	CASKSLAGVETQYF	TGTGCCAGTAAATCACTAGCGGGAGTTGAGACCCAGTACTTC
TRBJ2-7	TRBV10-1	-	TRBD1	CASSDPGQGAEEQYF	TGCGCCAGCAGTGACCCTGGACAGGGGGCTGAAGAGCAGTACTTC
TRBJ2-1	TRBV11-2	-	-	CASSLLHRAGVGEQFF	TGTGCCAGCAGCTTACTCCACAGGGCCGGGGTGGGAGAGCAGTTCTTC
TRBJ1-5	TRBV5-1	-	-	CASSLGTGAQPQHF	TGCGCCAGCAGCTTAGGGACGGGCGCTCAGCCCCAGCATTTT
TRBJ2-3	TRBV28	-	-	CASSLGGAGTDTQYF	TGTGCCAGCAGTTTAGGGGGGGCGGGCACAGATACGCAGTATTTT
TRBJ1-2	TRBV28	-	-	CASSYPFQGYTF	TGTGCCAGCAGTTATCCGTTCCAGGGCTACACCTTC
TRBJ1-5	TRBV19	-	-	CASNEGLSNQPQHF	TGTGCCAGTAACGAAGGGCTTAGCAATCAGCCCCAGCATTTT
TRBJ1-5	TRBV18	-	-	CASSPEGRGQPQHF	TGTGCCAGCTCACCAGAGGGGCGAGGGCAGCCCCAGCATTTT
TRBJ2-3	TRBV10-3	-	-	CAVLGDRGGDTQYF	TGTGCCGTATTGGGGGACCGCGGAGGAGATACGCAGTATTTT
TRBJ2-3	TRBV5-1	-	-	CASSLPLAVSTDTQYF	TGCGCCAGCAGCTTACCACTAGCAGTCAGCACAGATACGCAGTATTTT
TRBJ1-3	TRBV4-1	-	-	CASSQVGRQAGGNTIYF	TGCGCCAGCAGCCAAGTAGGAAGGCAGGCGGGCGGAAACACCATATATTTT
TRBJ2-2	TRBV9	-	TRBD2	CASSVREGLGLAGGPGELFF	TGTGCCAGCAGCGTGAGGGAAGGGCTGGGGCTAGCGGGAGGGCCCGGGGAGCTGTTTTTT